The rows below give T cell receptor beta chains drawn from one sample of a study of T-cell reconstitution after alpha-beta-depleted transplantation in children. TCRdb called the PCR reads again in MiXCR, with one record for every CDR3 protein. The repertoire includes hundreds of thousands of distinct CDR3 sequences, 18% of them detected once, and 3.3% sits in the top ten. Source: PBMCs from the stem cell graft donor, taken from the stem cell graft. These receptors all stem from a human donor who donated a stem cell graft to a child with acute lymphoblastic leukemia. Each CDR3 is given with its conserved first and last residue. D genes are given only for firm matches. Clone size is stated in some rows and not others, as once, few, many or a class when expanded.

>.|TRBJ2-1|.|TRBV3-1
TGTGCCAGCAGCCACGGGGGTCTAGCCCACAATGAGCAGTTCTTC
CASSHGGLAHNEQFF
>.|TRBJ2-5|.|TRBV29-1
TGCAGCGTTGTGGACACCCAAGAGACCCAGTACTTC
CSVVDTQETQYF
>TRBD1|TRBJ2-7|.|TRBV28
TGTGCCAGCAGTCCACAGGGGCGCGAGCAGTACTTC
CASSPQGREQYF
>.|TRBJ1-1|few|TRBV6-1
TGTGCCAGCAGTCCCGGACGGTTGAACACTGAAGCTTTCTTT
CASSPGRLNTEAFF
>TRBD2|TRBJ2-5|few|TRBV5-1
TGCGCCAGCAGCTCATACGAGGGACTAGCCCGGGAGACCCAGTACTTC
CASSSYEGLARETQYF
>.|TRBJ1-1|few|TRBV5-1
TGCGCCAGCAGCAACCCGCGGTTGAACACTGAAGCTTTCTTT
CASSNPRLNTEAFF
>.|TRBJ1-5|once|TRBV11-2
TGTGCCAGCAGCTCCTTTGGGCAGCCCCAGCATTTT
CASSSFGQPQHF
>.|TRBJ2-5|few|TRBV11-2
TGTGCCAGCAGCTTCATCCGGGCGGAGACCCAGTACTTC
CASSFIRAETQYF
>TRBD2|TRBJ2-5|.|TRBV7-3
TGTGCCAGCAGCTTATCCCCGGGGGGGGAAGAGACCCAGTACTTC
CASSLSPGGEETQYF
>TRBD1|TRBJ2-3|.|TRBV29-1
TGCAGCGTTGGGGGACAGGGGGCGAGAACAGATACGCAGTATTTT
CSVGGQGARTDTQYF
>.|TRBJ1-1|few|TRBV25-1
TGTGCCAGCAGTGACATCCGGCTCTCGGGTAAAGGTGAAGCTTTCTTT
CASSDIRLSGKGEAFF
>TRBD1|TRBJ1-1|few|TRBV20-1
TGCAGTGCTCCGGATTATGACAGGGGGGTCACTGAAGCTTTCTTT
CSAPDYDRGVTEAFF
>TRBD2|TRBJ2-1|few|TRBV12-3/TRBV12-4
TGTGCCAGCAGTGATAGACTAGCGGGAGTAGGTGAGCAGTTCTTC
CASSDRLAGVGEQFF
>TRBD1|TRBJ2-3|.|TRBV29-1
TGCAGCGTTGAATTGGGACAGGGTGGTTCAGATACGCAGTATTTT
CSVELGQGGSDTQYF
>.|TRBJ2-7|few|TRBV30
TGTGCCTGGAGTACCGACAGCCCCTACGAGCAGTACTTC
CAWSTDSPYEQYF
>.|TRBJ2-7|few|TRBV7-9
TGTGCCAGCAGCTTAGGATTTGGGGGGCATCCCGAGCAGTACTTC
CASSLGFGGHPEQYF
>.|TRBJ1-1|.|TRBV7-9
TGTGCCAGCAGCTTAAACCAGGGTGGCACTGAAGCTTTCTTT
CASSLNQGGTEAFF
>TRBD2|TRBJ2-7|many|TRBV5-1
TGCGCCAGCAGCTTGGGGCTAGCGGACTCCTACGAGCAGTACTTC
CASSLGLADSYEQYF
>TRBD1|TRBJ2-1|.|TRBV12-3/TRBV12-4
TGTGCCAGCAGTCGACAGGGAATCTCCTACAATGAGCAGTTCTTC
CASSRQGISYNEQFF
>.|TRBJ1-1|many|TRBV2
TGTGCCAGCAGTGAAGCGAAGGGTCACACTGAAGCTTTCTTT
CASSEAKGHTEAFF
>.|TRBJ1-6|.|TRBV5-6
TGTGCCAGCAGCTTGATCCAGTATAATTCACCCCTCCACTTT
CASSLIQYNSPLHF
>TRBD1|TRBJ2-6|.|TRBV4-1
TGCGCCAGCAGACAGCCAGGACAGGGGGCGTCTGGGGCCAACGTCCTGACTTTC
CASRQPGQGASGANVLTF
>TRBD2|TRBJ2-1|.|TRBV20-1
TGCAGTGATGCCCGGGGACTAGTTCCTGTCAATGAGCAGTTCTTC
CSDARGLVPVNEQFF
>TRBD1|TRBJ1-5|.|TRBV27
TGTGCCAGCACTGGCCGGGACAGGGAAGGGCAGCCCCAGCATTTT
CASTGRDREGQPQHF
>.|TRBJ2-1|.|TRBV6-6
TGTGCCAGCAGTTACCGAACGGGGGAGCAGTTCTTC
CASSYRTGEQFF
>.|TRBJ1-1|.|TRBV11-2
TGTGCCAGCAGCTCCCCCCGCAGAAACACTGAAGCTTTCTTT
CASSSPRRNTEAFF
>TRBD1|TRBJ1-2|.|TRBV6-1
TGTGCCAGCAGTCGACAGGGGCGTACTCCTAACTATGGCTACACCTTC
CASSRQGRTPNYGYTF
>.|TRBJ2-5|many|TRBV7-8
TGTGCCAGCAGCTTTACAGAGACCCAGTACTTC
CASSFTETQYF
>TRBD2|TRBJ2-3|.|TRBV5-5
TGTGCCAGCAGCTTGGTGCCTAGCGGGAGTTCGGCAGATACGCAGTATTTT
CASSLVPSGSSADTQYF
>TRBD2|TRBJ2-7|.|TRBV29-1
TGCAGCGTTGACGGACTAGCGGGAGCCACCCCCGAGCAGTACTTC
CSVDGLAGATPEQYF